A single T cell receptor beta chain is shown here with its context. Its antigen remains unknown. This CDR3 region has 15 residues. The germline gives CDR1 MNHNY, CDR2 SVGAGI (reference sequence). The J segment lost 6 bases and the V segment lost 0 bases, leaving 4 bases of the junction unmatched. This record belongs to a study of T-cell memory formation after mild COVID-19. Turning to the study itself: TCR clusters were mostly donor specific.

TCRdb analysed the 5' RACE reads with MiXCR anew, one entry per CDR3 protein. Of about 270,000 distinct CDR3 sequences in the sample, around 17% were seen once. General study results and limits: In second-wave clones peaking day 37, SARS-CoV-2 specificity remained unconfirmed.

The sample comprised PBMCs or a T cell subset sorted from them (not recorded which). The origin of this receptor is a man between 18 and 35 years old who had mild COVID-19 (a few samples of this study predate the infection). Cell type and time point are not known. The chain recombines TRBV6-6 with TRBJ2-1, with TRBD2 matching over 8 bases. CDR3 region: CASSYSSGGPNEQFF. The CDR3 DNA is TGTGCCAGCAGTTACTCTTCGGGGGGGCCCAATGAGCAGTTCTTC.